The 13 T cell receptor beta chains below come from one sample, sequenced in a study of beta chain features in type 1 diabetes. As every portion of the isolated RNA was reverse transcribed, the sequencing read expressed TCRB transcripts. Assay: immunoSEQ multiplex PCR; the TCRdb copy retains only in-frame clones and omits some. The sample shows some 300,000 clones, approximately 8% of them seen only once. Sequences were obtained from central memory CD4+ T cells from blood. Receptors originate from a young woman in good health.

Many counts were recorded for this clone. Other DNA sequences in the same sample also yield this CDR3. This rearrangement joins TRBV2 to TRBJ1-1; a weak D match, TRBD1 (6 bases). CDR3 length: 11 residues. Germline assignment: CDR1 SNHLY and CDR2 FYNNEI. V lost 7 bases and J 3 bases, leaving 6 bases between the germline ends. The CDR3 region is CASTGDTEAFF. CDR3 DNA sequence: TGTGCCAGCACAGGGGACACTGAAGCTTTCTTT.

The chain employs TRBV5-1 and TRBJ2-5, with TRBD2 identical over 7 bases. Germline assignment: CDR1 SGHRS and CDR2 YFSETQ. CDR3 length: 15 residues. V trimming: 2 bases; J trimming: 0 bases; junction bases outside the gene matches: 4. The CDR3 loop is CASSFMAGDQETQYF. CDR3 in DNA: TGCGCCAGCAGCTTTATGGCGGGGGACCAAGAGACCCAGTACTTC.

The chain has TRBV29-1 and TRBJ1-1; 7 nucleotides agree with TRBD1. The germline gives CDR1 SQVTM, CDR2 ANQGSEA. The CDR3 loop spans 13 amino acids. V lost 6 bases to trimming and J lost 5 bases; unmatched junction nucleotides: 9. CDR3 sequence: CSVLKQGRTEAFF. In DNA form, the CDR3 reads TGCAGCGTGCTTAAACAGGGGCGTACTGAAGCTTTCTTT.

This clone has more than one count but fewer than ten. This chain links TRBV29-1 with TRBJ2-2; D ambiguous. CDR1 is SQVTM, CDR2 ANQGSEA, per germline. Trimming pared 0 bases from V and 1 base from J, leaving 9 bases between. This CDR3 spans 15 amino acids. CDR3 sequence (DNA): TGCAGCGTTGAAGATGAACAGTTGAACACCGGGGAGCTGTTTTTT. This encodes CSVEDEQLNTGELFF.

There are a few counts of this clone. V is TRBV29-1 and J is TRBJ1-2; the D is unclear. The CDR3 spans 15 residues. V was pared by 6 bases and J by 1 base, with 18 bases between. The germline gives CDR1 SQVTM, CDR2 ANQGSEA. The CDR3 bases are TGCAGCGTCCCCTCCCCAACATCGGGTAACTATGGCTACACCTTC. Protein product: CSVPSPTSGNYGYTF.

This chain joins TRBV18 and TRBJ2-1; 8 nucleotides line up with TRBD2. The CDR3 runs to 15 residues. V was clipped by 8 bases and J by 5 bases; unmatched bases: 11. Germline lookup yields CDR1 KGHSH and CDR2 LQKENI. CDR3 sequence (DNA): TGTGCCAGCCACCCACCGGGACTAGTGAACAATGAGCAGTTCTTC. Amino acids: CASHPPGLVNNEQFF.

This clone was counted between two and nine times. The chain has TRBV9 and TRBJ1-1, with TRBD1 as a possible D gene (5 bases). The germline V and J ends were trimmed by 3 bases and 0 bases, with 18 bases remaining between them. The germline CDR1 and CDR2 sequences are SGDLS and YYNGEE. This CDR3 comprises 17 residues. This CDR3 reads CASSARDAGNMNTEAFF. In DNA, the CDR3 is TGTGCCAGCAGCGCGAGGGACGCGGGTAACATGAACACTGAAGCTTTCTTT. The full variable domain, with the rest looked up from reference TRBV9 and TRBJ1-1, is DSGVTQTPKHLITATGQRVTLRCSPRSGDLSVYWYQQSLDQGLQFLIQYYNGEERAKGNILERFSAQQFPDLHSELNLSSLELGDSALYFCASSARDAGNMNTEAFFGQGTRLTVV.

The chain carries TRBV7-2 and TRBJ2-3; D not certain. Germline CDR1 SGHTA, CDR2 FQGNSA. The CDR3 runs 16 residues. The V end was cut by 5 bases, the J end by 6 bases, with 21 bases between. The CDR3 spells CASSLGIARRGDTQYF. The CDR3 DNA reads as TGTGCCAGCAGCCTGGGCATCGCCCGCAGAGGCGATACGCAGTATTTT.

This clone has more than one count but fewer than ten. The V gene is TRBV18, the J gene TRBJ2-3; 9 positions match TRBD1. Germline assignment: CDR1 KGHSH and CDR2 LQKENI. The J segment lost 3 bases and the V segment lost 6 bases, leaving 10 bases of the junction unmatched. This CDR3 has 16 residues. The CDR3 protein is CASSSGQGIITDTQYF. CDR3 DNA sequence: TGTGCCAGCTCGTCCGGACAGGGGATTATAACAGATACGCAGTATTTT.

The rearrangement links TRBV9 to TRBJ2-3; 7 nucleotides agree with TRBD1. The CDR3 consists of 15 residues. Unmatched junction bases numbered 5, after V lost 4 bases and J lost 0 bases. CDR1 and CDR2 (germline): SGDLS, YYNGEE. In nucleotides, the CDR3 is TGTGCCAGCAGCCCCGGGACAGTTAGCACAGATACGCAGTATTTT. This translates into CASSPGTVSTDTQYF.

V usage is TRBV11-1 and J usage is TRBJ1-4; D is uncertain. Germline assignment: CDR1 SGHAT and CDR2 FQDESV (reference sequence). Trimming left V 5 bases short and J 8 bases short, with 15 bases between. CDR3 length: 14 amino acids. Here the CDR3 reads CASSLQATEEKLFF. CDR3 nucleotides: TGTGCCAGCAGCCTTCAGGCTACGGAGGAAAAACTGTTTTTT. Combining the CDR3 with reference TRBV11-1 and TRBJ1-4 gives the whole variable domain EAEVAQSPRYKITEKSQAVAFWCDPISGHATLYWYRQILGQGPELLVQFQDESVVDDSQLPKDRFSAERLKGVDSTLKIQPAELGDSAMYLCASSLQATEEKLFFGSGTQLSVL.

This chain joins TRBV6-5 and TRBJ1-1; D ambiguous. This CDR3 is 14 amino acids long. The V end was cut by 6 bases, the J end by 1 base, with 12 bases between. The germline CDR1 and CDR2 sequences are MNHEY and SVGAGI. CDR3 loop: CASSLGPGNTEAFF. The CDR3 coding sequence is TGTGCCAGCAGCCTGGGTCCGGGGAACACTGAAGCTTTCTTT.

V and J are TRBV30 and TRBJ1-1; no firm D call. CDR3 length: 13 residues. Germline V gene data show CDR1 as GTSNPN and CDR2 as SVGIG (reference sequence). The germline V and J ends were trimmed by 0 bases and 1 base, with 6 bases remaining between them. The CDR3 DNA sequence: TGTGCCTGGAGTGTAACAGAGAACACTGAAGCTTTCTTT. Its protein product is CAWSVTENTEAFF.